This T cell receptor beta chain originates from a study of blood T cell repertoires in COVID-19. Looking at the study overall: T cells, B-cell-depleted T cells, or PBMCs provided the cDNA or gDNA that served as material.

Germline CDR1 LNHDA, CDR2 SQIVND (reference sequence). The V and J ends lost 4 bases and 4 bases, in that order; junction bases with no gene match: 5. The CDR3 contains 15 residues. Clones were sequenced by immunoSEQ multiplex PCR, and TCRdb holds only the in-frame ones, with some missing. The repertoire consists of about 430,000 clones, with roughly 84% occurring once and the leading ten covering approximately 1.5%. Participant age was roughly 18 to 89 years, and participants resided in around 24 US areas. Within the 2 weeks before study entry, each person in the exposed group met a COVID-19 case. This sequence was found in a woman younger than 35 who had been exposed to COVID-19. V gene TRBV19 combines with J gene TRBJ2-1, with 9 bases matching TRBD1. Sample: PBMCs or T cells enriched from blood (not recorded which). The CDR3 DNA sequence: TGTGCCAGTAGTAACATGGGACAGGGATACAATGAGCAGTTCTTC. Protein: CASSNMGQGYNEQFF.